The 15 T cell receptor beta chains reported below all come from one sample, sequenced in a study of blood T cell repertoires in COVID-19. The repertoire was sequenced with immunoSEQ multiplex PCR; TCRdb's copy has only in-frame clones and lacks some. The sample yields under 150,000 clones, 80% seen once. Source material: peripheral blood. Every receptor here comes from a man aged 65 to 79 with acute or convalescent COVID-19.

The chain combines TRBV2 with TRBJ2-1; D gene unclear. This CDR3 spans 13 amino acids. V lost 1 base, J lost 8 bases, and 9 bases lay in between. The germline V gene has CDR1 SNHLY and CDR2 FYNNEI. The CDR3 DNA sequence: TGTGCCAGCAGTGAAGTACTCGTAGATGAGCAGTTCTTC. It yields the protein CASSEVLVDEQFF. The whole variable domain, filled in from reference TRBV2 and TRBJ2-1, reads EPEVTQTPSHQVTQMGQEVILRCVPISNHLYFYWYRQILGQKVEFLVSFYNNEISEKSEIFDDQFSVERPDGSNFTLKIRSTKLEDSAMYFCASSEVLVDEQFFGPGTRLTVL.

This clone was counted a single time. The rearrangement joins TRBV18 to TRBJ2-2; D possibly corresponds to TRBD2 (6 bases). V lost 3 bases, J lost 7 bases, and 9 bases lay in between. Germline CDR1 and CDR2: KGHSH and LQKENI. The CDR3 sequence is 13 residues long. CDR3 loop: CASSPGGLGELFF. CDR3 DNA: TGTGCCAGCTCACCCGGAGGGCTCGGGGAGCTGTTTTTT. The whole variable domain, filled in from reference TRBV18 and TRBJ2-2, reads NAGVMQNPRHLVRRRGQEARLRCSPMKGHSHVYWYRQLPEEGLKFMVYLQKENIIDESGMPKERFSAEFPKEGPSILRIQQVVRGDSAAYFCASSPGGLGELFFGEGSRLTVL.

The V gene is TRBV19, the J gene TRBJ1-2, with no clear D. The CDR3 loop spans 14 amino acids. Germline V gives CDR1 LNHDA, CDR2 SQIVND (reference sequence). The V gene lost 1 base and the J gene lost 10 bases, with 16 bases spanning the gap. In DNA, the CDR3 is TGTGCCAGTAGTATAGTAGCAGCTGCCCCGGACTACACCTTC. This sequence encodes CASSIVAAAPDYTF.

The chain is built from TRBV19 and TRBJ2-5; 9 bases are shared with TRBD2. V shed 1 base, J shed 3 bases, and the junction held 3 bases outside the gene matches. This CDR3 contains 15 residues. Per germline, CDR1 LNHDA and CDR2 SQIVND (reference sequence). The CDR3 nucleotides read TGTGCCAGTAGTATAGCGAGCGGGGGGAAAGAGACCCAGTACTTC. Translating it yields CASSIASGGKETQYF.

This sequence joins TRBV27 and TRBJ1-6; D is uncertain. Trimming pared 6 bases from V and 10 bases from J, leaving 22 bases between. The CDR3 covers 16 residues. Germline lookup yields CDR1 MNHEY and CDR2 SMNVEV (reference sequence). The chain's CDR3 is CASRSDLTNARSPLHF. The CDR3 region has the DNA TGTGCCAGCAGATCCGACCTGACAAACGCCAGGTCACCCCTCCACTTT.

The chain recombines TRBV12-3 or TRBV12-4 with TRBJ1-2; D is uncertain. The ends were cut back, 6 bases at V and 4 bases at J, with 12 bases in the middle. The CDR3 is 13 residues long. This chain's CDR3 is CASSKGAGYGYTF. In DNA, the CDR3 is TGTGCCAGCAGCAAGGGAGCGGGCTATGGCTACACCTTC.

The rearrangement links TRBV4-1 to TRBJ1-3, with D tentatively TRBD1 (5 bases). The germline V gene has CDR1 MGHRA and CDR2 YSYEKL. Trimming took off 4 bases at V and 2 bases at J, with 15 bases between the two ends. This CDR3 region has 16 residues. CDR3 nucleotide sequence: TGCGCCAGCAGCCCCACAGCAGGGAATGCTGGAAACACCATATATTTT. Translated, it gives CASSPTAGNAGNTIYF.

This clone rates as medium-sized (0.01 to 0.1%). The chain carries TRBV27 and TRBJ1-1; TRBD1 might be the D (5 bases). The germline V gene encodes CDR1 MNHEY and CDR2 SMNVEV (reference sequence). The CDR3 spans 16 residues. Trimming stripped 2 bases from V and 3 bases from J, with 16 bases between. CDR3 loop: CASSLNKGSGDTEAFF. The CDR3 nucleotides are TGTGCCAGCAGTTTAAACAAGGGGTCGGGGGACACTGAAGCTTTCTTT.

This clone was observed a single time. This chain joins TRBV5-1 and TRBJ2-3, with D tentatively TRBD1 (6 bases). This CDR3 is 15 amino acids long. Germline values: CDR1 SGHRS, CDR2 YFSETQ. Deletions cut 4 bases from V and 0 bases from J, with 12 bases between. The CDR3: CASSTGGQSTDTQYF. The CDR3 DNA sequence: TGCGCCAGCAGCACGGGTGGACAGAGCACAGATACGCAGTATTTT.

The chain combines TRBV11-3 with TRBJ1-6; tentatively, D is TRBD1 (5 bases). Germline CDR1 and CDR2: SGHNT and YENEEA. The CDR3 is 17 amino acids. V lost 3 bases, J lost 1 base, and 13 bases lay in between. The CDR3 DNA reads TGTGCCAGCAGCTTCCCGGGGGGGGGTTCCTATAATTCACCCCTCCACTTT. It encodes CASSFPGGGSYNSPLHF.

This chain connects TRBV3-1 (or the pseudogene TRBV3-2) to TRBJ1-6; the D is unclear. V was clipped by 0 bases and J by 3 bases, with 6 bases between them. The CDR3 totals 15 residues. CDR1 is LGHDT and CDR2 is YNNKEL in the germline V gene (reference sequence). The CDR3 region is CASSQDGVYNSPLHF. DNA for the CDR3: TGTGCCAGCAGCCAAGACGGGGTCTATAATTCACCCCTCCACTTT.

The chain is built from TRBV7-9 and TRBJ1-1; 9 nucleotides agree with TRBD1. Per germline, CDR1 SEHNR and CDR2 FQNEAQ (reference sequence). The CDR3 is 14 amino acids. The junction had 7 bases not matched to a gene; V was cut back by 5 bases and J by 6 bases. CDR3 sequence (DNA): TGTGCCAGCAGCCGGACAGGGGCGACGCCTGAAGCTTTCTTT. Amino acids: CASSRTGATPEAFF.

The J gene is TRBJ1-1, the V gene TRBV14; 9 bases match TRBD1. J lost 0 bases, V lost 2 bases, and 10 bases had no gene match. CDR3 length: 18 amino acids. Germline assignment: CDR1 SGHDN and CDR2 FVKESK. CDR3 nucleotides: TGTGCCAGCAGCCAACGAAGGGACAGGGTCATCATGAACACTGAAGCTTTCTTT. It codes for CASSQRRDRVIMNTEAFF.

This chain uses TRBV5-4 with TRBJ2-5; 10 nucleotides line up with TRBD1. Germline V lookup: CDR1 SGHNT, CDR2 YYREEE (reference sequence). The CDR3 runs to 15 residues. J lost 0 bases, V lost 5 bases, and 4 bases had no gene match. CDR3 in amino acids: CASRAGQGYQETQYF. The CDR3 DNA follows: TGTGCCAGCAGAGCGGGACAGGGGTACCAAGAGACCCAGTACTTC.

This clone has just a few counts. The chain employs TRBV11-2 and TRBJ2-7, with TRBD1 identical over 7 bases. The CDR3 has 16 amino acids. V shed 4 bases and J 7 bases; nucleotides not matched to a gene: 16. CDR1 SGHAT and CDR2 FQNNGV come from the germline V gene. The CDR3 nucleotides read TGTGCCAGCAGCTCACTCAAGGGAACAGGGGTCCATGAGCAGTACTTC. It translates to CASSSLKGTGVHEQYF.